These 4 T cell receptor beta chains were sequenced from one sample in a study of blood T cells in healthy people across ages. A second 7 to 11 cycle PCR used barcoded and J-beta primers. TCRdb used MiXCR to reprocess the 5' RACE reads, holding one entry per CDR3 protein. The data contain roughly 790,000 distinct CDR3 sequences, around 40% of them singletons. Sequencing was performed on blood. The receptors derive from an older woman in good health.

The rearrangement joins TRBV12-3 or TRBV12-4 to TRBJ1-2; D is undetermined. Trimming stripped 1 base from V and 5 bases from J, with 8 bases between. This CDR3 has 13 amino acids. The CDR3 DNA follows: TGTGCCAGCAGTTTAGAACCTGGTTATGGCTACACCTTC. Translation: CASSLEPGYGYTF.

The CDR3 DNA follows: TGCAGCGTTGAAGAGGGACAGAGCTATGGCTACACCTTC. Residues: CSVEEGQSYGYTF. J is TRBJ1-2 and V is TRBV29-1, with TRBD1 identical over 7 bases. CDR1 and CDR2 (germline): SQVTM, ANQGSEA. CDR3 length: 13 amino acids. With 0 bases clipped from V and 4 bases from J, the junction kept 2 bases outside the gene matches.

The chain is built from TRBV6-2 or TRBV6-3 and TRBJ2-3; D might be TRBD1 (6 bases). V was trimmed by 0 bases and J by 4 bases, leaving 14 bases between them. Germline values: CDR1 MNHEY, CDR2 SVGEGT. The CDR3 runs 16 residues. The CDR3 DNA follows: TGTGCCAGCAGTTACTCGATAATACAGGGACCAGATACGCAGTATTTT. Translation gives CASSYSIIQGPDTQYF.

V and J are TRBV7-2 and TRBJ2-5; no reliable D call. The germline CDR1 and CDR2 sequences are SGHTA and FQGNSA. This CDR3 contains 14 residues. Deletions cut 0 bases from V and 1 base from J, with 6 bases between. The DNA of the CDR3 is TGTGCCAGCAGCTTAGCGGTAGGCCAAGAGACCCAGTACTTC. Translation gives CASSLAVGQETQYF.